This is a list of T cell receptor beta chains from one sample in a study of OX40 agonist ivuxolimab in advanced cancers. Assay: immunoSEQ multiplex PCR; the TCRdb copy retains only in-frame clones and omits some. The data contain 53,000 or so clones, around 87% of them singletons. The source was CD4+ or CD8+ T cells sorted from blood, collected in a trial of the OX40 agonist ivuxolimab. These receptors were collected from an adult with an advanced solid tumor such as melanoma, head and neck, liver or kidney cancer. Both conserved end residues are part of each CDR3. D genes are given only for firm matches. Rows may omit the clone size; those that give it use once, few, many or a size class.

cdr3_nt	cdr3_aa	v_call	j_call	clone_size	d_call
TGTGCCAGCTCACCCACTGGGGCGGGACGAGATACGCAGTATTTT	CASSPTGAGRDTQYF	TRBV18	TRBJ2-3	-	-
TGTGCCAGCTCACCAGGCGTGGACTCCAACGAGCAGTACTTC	CASSPGVDSNEQYF	TRBV18	TRBJ2-7	-	-
TGCGCCAGCAGTGAGTGGCAGTCGAACACCGGGGAGCTGTTTTTT	CASSEWQSNTGELFF	TRBV10-1	TRBJ2-2	-	-
TGTGCCAGCAGCTTGGCCGGAGAGTTAGACTACGAGCAGTACTTC	CASSLAGELDYEQYF	TRBV5-6	TRBJ2-7	-	-
TGTGCCAGCAGTTACTCGGGTTTGGCTTTCTTT	CASSYSGLAFF	TRBV6-5	TRBJ1-1	-	-
TGTGCCTGGAGTCCTCAGGGTTACACCATATATTTT	CAWSPQGYTIYF	TRBV30	TRBJ1-3	-	-
TGTGCCAGCAACTCTCCCGGGGCTAGCAGAAACTACGAGCAGTACTTC	CASNSPGASRNYEQYF	TRBV28	TRBJ2-7	-	-
TGTGCCAGCAGCGTCCCAACGGGGCACATAGCCAAAAACATTCAGTACTTC	CASSVPTGHIAKNIQYF	TRBV11-2	TRBJ2-4	once	-
TGTGCCAGCAGGTGGACAGGGGTCGCCGCTTCTGGCTACACCTTC	CASRWTGVAASGYTF	TRBV28	TRBJ1-2	-	TRBD1
TGTGCCAGCAAGCGGGACAGGGCCGACAATGAGCAGTTCTTC	CASKRDRADNEQFF	TRBV2	TRBJ2-1	-	TRBD1
TGTGCCAGCAGCCGGAGGGGACAGCAAGAGACCCAGTACTTC	CASSRRGQQETQYF	TRBV21-1	TRBJ2-5	once	-
TGCGCCAGCAGCTTGGTGGTCGGCCAAGAGACCCAGTACTTC	CASSLVVGQETQYF	TRBV5-1	TRBJ2-5	-	-
TGTGCCAGCGTTACTTGGGGGAGTAGGTCTAACTATGGCTACACCTTC	CASVTWGSRSNYGYTF	TRBV28	TRBJ1-2	-	-
TGTGCCACCAGCAGAGGGACAGATTTCCACTACAATGAGCAGTTCTTC	CATSRGTDFHYNEQFF	TRBV15	TRBJ2-1	-	-
TGTGCCAGCTCACCCGCTCGGGGGGGCAATGAGCAGTTCTTC	CASSPARGGNEQFF	TRBV18	TRBJ2-1	-	TRBD2
TGTGCCATCAGTGATCCAGGCAATCAGCCCCAGCATTTT	CAISDPGNQPQHF	TRBV10-3	TRBJ1-5	-	-
TGTGCCAGCAGTTCTCCCGGGGGTGAGCAGTACTTC	CASSSPGGEQYF	TRBV27	TRBJ2-7	-	-
TGTGCCACCTCTCCCGTGGCCAGGACCGTCGGAAACACCATATATTTT	CATSPVARTVGNTIYF	TRBV15	TRBJ1-3	-	-
TGTGCCAGTAGTACGACAGGGTCAGGGGCCAACGTCCTGACTTTC	CASSTTGSGANVLTF	TRBV19	TRBJ2-6	-	TRBD1
TGTGCCAGCAGCTCGACAGGCCCTAGGGAGACCCAGTACTTC	CASSSTGPRETQYF	TRBV7-2	TRBJ2-5	once	-
TGTGCCAGCTCACCGCTGACAGGGAGGGTTTATGAGCAGTTCTTC	CASSPLTGRVYEQFF	TRBV18	TRBJ2-1	-	-
TGCGCCAGCAGCTTGGTACCGAACACTGAAGCTTTCTTT	CASSLVPNTEAFF	TRBV5-1	TRBJ1-1	few	-
TGCAGCGTTGTAGCTAGGGGCTCCTACAATGAGCAGTTCTTC	CSVVARGSYNEQFF	TRBV29-1	TRBJ2-1	-	-
TGTGCCAGCAGCGATAGCGGGAGAGGAGAGACCCAGTACTTC	CASSDSGRGETQYF	TRBV7-9	TRBJ2-5	few	TRBD2
TGTGCCAGCAGCGCAGCTAGGACACCGAACACTGAAGCTTTCTTT	CASSAARTPNTEAFF	TRBV9	TRBJ1-1	-	-
TGTGCCTGGGGGAAGCACCAGAACACTGAAGCTTTCTTT	CAWGKHQNTEAFF	TRBV30	TRBJ1-1	-	-
TGCGCCAGCAGCATCGGGACCCCTGGAAACACCATATATTTT	CASSIGTPGNTIYF	TRBV5-1	TRBJ1-3	-	-
TGTGCTAGTGGTTCGCCCCCATACAGGTCCGGGGGCTGGTACAATGAGCAGTTCTTC	CASGSPPYRSGGWYNEQFF	TRBV12-5	TRBJ2-1	-	-
TGCGCCAGCAGCCAAGGCCCGTTCAATGAGCAGTTCTTC	CASSQGPFNEQFF	TRBV4-1	TRBJ2-1	-	-
TGTGCCAGCTATACTACCAGGACAGGGCGCGAGCAGTACTTC	CASYTTRTGREQYF	TRBV7-9	TRBJ2-7	-	TRBD1
TGCGCCAGCCGGGGGGGGAGCACAGATACGCAGTATTTT	CASRGGSTDTQYF	TRBV10-2	TRBJ2-3	-	TRBD2
TGTGCCACCAGCAGGATCAGGGAGCCTGGAAACACCATATATTTT	CATSRIREPGNTIYF	TRBV15	TRBJ1-3	-	-
TGCGCCAGCAGCGACCAGGGCATATCCTACGAGCAGTACTTC	CASSDQGISYEQYF	TRBV4-1	TRBJ2-7	-	-
TGTGCCAGCAGTATCGGGACTAGCGGGAGGGAAATAGAGACCCAGTACTTC	CASSIGTSGREIETQYF	TRBV27	TRBJ2-5	-	TRBD2
TGCGCCAGCAGGACCCCAGGGGGCGATGGCTACACCTTC	CASRTPGGDGYTF	TRBV10-2	TRBJ1-2	-	TRBD1
TGCGCCAGCAGCCAAGTGGGGACAGGGCGAGGTGAGCAGTTCTTC	CASSQVGTGRGEQFF	TRBV4-1	TRBJ2-1	-	TRBD1
TGTGCCAGCAGGGCAGGCTTGAGCAATCAGCCCCAGCATTTT	CASRAGLSNQPQHF	TRBV2	TRBJ1-5	-	-
TGCAGCGTTGAAAAGCCTACCCTCGGGGAGCAGTTCTTC	CSVEKPTLGEQFF	TRBV29-1	TRBJ2-1	-	-
TGTGCCAGCAGCTCCGGGACAGAGTACTATGGCTACACCTTC	CASSSGTEYYGYTF	TRBV28	TRBJ1-2	few	TRBD1
TGTGCCATCGGCGATTCAGGCGCAGGGGCTACGGCCCAGTACTTC	CAIGDSGAGATAQYF	TRBV10-3	TRBJ2-5	-	-
TGTGCCAGTAGTCCTAGACATCACCAAGAGACCCAGTACTTC	CASSPRHHQETQYF	TRBV19	TRBJ2-5	-	-
TGTGCCAGCAGCTCGTTGACCCTCTCTGGGGCCAACGTCCTGACTTTC	CASSSLTLSGANVLTF	TRBV7-8	TRBJ2-6	-	-
TGCAGCGTTGCGGGACAGGGTACCACTGAAGCTTTCTTT	CSVAGQGTTEAFF	TRBV29-1	TRBJ1-1	medium-sized	TRBD1
TGCGCCAGCAGCTTGGCGTTGTTCCAAGAGACCCAGTACTTC	CASSLALFQETQYF	TRBV5-1	TRBJ2-5	-	-
TGTGCCAGCTCACCACCAGGGACTAGCGGGAGACACAATGAGCAGTTCTTC	CASSPPGTSGRHNEQFF	TRBV18	TRBJ2-1	-	TRBD2
TGCGCCAGCAGTCGTGACAGTAACTATGGCTACACCTTC	CASSRDSNYGYTF	TRBV5-1	TRBJ1-2	-	-
TGCGCCAGCAGGGGACTAGCGGGCCGCAATGAGCAGTTCTTC	CASRGLAGRNEQFF	TRBV4-1	TRBJ2-1	-	TRBD2
TGTGCCAGCAGTTACTCGAGGAGAGGAGGCAATGGCTACACCTTC	CASSYSRRGGNGYTF	TRBV6-5	TRBJ1-2	-	-
TGTGCCAGCAGCCCTCCCGCCACAGCGGCCTACGAGCAGTACTTC	CASSPPATAAYEQYF	TRBV7-9	TRBJ2-7	once	-
TGTGCTAGTACGAGCGGGAGCTCAGTGCAGTTCTTC	CASTSGSSVQFF	TRBV12-5	TRBJ2-1	-	TRBD2
TGCGCCAGCAGGCGACAGGAATCCTACGAGCAGTACTTC	CASRRQESYEQYF	TRBV5-1	TRBJ2-7	-	-
TGTGCCAGCAGTTACAGGGTTGCTCCCCCGAGCACCGGGGAGCTGTTTTTT	CASSYRVAPPSTGELFF	TRBV27	TRBJ2-2	-	-
TGTGCCAGCAGCCCGCCCCAGGGGGGGGTCTATGGCTACACCTTC	CASSPPQGGVYGYTF	TRBV7-9	TRBJ1-2	-	TRBD1
TGTGCCAGCTCTCCTGATGGGGGGATCTATGGCTACACCTTC	CASSPDGGIYGYTF	TRBV18	TRBJ1-2	-	-
TGCGCCAGCAGCCTAATTCAGGGCTACTACAATGAGCAGTTCTTC	CASSLIQGYYNEQFF	TRBV4-1	TRBJ2-1	few	-